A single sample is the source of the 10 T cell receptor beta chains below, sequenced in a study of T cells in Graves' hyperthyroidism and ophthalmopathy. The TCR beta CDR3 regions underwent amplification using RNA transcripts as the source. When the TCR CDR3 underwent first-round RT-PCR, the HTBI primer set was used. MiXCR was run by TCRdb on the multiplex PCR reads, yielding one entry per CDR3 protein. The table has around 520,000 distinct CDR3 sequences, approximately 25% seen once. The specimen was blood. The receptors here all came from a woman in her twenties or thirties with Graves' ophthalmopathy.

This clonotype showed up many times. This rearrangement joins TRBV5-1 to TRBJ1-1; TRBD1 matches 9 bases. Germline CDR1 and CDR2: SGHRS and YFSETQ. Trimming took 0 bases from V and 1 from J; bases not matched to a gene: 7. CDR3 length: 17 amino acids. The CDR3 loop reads CASSLGPTGGKNTEAFF. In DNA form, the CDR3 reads TGCGCCAGCAGCTTGGGCCCGACAGGGGGAAAGAACACTGAAGCTTTCTTT. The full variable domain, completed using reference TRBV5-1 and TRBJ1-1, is KAGVTQTPRYLIKTRGQQVTLSCSPISGHRSVSWYQQTPGQGLQFLFEYFSETQRNKGNFPGRFSGRQFSNSRSEMNVSTLELGDSALYLCASSLGPTGGKNTEAFFGQGTRLTVV.

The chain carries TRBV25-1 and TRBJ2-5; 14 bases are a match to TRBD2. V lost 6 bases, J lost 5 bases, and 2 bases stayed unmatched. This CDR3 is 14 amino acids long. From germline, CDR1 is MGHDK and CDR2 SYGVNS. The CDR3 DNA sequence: TGTGCCAGCAGCCGACTAGCGGGAGGGGAGACCCAGTACTTC. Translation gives CASSRLAGGETQYF. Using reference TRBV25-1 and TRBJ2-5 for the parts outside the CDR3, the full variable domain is EADIYQTPRYLVIGTGKKITLECSQTMGHDKMYWYQQDPGMELHLIHYSYGVNSTEKGDLSSESTVSRIRTEHFPLTLESARPSHTSQYLCASSRLAGGETQYFGPGTRLLVL.

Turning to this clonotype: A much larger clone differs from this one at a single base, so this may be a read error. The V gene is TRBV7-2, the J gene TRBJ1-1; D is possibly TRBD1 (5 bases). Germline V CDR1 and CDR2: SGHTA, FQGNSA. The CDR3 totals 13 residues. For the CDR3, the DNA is TGTGCCAGCAGCCGGGGCAGGAACACTGAAGCTTGCTTT. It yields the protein CASSRGRNTEACF.

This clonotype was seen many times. CDR3 residues: CATRGPVSNTEAFF. Here the CDR3 DNA reads TGTGCCACGCGAGGCCCTGTTAGTAATACTGAAGCTTTCTTT. The chain has TRBV2 and TRBJ1-1, with D unclear. CDR1 SNHLY and CDR2 FYNNEI come from the germline V gene. CDR3 length equals 14 residues. Trimming left V 10 bases short and J 5 bases short, with 20 bases between. Full variable domain (missing parts from reference TRBV2 and TRBJ1-1): EPEVTQTPSHQVTQMGQEVILRCVPISNHLYFYWYRQILGQKVEFLVSFYNNEISEKSEIFDDQFSVERPDGSNFTLKIRSTKLEDSAMYFCATRGPVSNTEAFFGQGTRLTVV.

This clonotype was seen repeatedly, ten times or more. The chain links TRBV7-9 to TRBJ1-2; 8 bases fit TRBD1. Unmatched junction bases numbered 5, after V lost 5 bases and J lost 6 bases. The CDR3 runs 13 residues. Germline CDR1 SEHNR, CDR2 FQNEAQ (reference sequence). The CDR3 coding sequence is TGTGCCAGCAGCCCAGGGGGCACGGATGGCTACACCTTC. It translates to CASSPGGTDGYTF.

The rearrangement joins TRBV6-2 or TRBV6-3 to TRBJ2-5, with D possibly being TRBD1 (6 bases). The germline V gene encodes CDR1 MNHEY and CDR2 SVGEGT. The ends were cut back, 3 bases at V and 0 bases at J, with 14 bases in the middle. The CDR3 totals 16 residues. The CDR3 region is CASSYDPGDDQETQYF. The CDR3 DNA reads TGTGCCAGCAGTTATGACCCAGGGGATGACCAAGAGACCCAGTACTTC.

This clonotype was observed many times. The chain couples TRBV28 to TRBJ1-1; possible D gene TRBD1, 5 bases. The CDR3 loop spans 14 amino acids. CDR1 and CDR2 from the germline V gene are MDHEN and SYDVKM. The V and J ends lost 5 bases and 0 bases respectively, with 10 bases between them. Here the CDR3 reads CASSRDLMNTEAFF. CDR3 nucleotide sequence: TGTGCCAGCAGTCGGGACCTTATGAACACTGAAGCTTTCTTT.

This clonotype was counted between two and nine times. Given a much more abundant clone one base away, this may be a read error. Here the CDR3 DNA reads TGTGCCAGCAGTTACGAGCCGACCTACGAGCAGTACTTC. Its protein is CASSYEPTYEQYF. This sequence joins TRBV6-5 and TRBJ2-7; unclear D gene. Trimming took 2 bases from V and 2 from J, leaving 7 bases between them. Germline lookup yields CDR1 MNHEY and CDR2 SVGAGI. The CDR3 spans 13 residues.

The CDR3 loop reads CSASGAQDRRGSYEQYF. CDR3 nucleotides: TGCAGTGCTTCCGGGGCCCAGGACCGCCGGGGCTCCTACGAGCAGTACTTC. The chain carries TRBV20-1 and TRBJ2-7; TRBD1 or TRBD2 may be the D gene (5 bases each). Germline loops: CDR1 DFQATT, CDR2 SNEGSKA (reference sequence). V was trimmed by 5 bases and J by 0 bases, leaving 23 bases between them. This CDR3 comprises 17 residues.

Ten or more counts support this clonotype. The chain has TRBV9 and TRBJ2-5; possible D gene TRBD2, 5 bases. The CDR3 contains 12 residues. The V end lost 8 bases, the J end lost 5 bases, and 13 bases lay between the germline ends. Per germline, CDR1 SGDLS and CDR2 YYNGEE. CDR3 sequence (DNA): TGTGCCAGTTCCGGGGTATCGGAGACCCAGTACTTC. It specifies CASSGVSETQYF.